A selection of T cell receptor beta chains follows, all from one sample in a study of cytomegalovirus exposure and HLA in healthy donors. TCRdb keeps only in-frame clones here, not all; method: immunoSEQ multiplex PCR. The table records about 80,000 clones, approximately 80% of them present only once. The source material was PBMCs. The receptor source for this set is a woman aged 45-59 years in good health and CMV-seropositive. The CDR3 runs from the conserved cysteine through the conserved F or W. The order of the fields is V gene, D gene, J gene, clone size, CDR3 protein, CDR3 DNA. The D gene is left open where the match is weak. Rows give clone size only sometimes, using once, few, many, or a class for an expanded clone.

TRBV27	NA	TRBJ2-1	NA	CASRSWTDYNEQFF	TGTGCCAGCAGATCTTGGACAGACTACAATGAGCAGTTCTTC
TRBV4-2	TRBD2	TRBJ2-5	NA	CASSQDGPAGGETQYF	TGTGCCAGCAGCCAAGACGGGCCAGCGGGGGGGGAGACCCAGTACTTC
TRBV7-9	TRBD2	TRBJ2-3	NA	CASSSGLAGVVGTQYF	TGTGCCAGCAGCTCGGGACTAGCGGGGGTAGTGGGTACGCAGTATTTT
TRBV11-1	NA	TRBJ2-7	NA	CASSLFQGPTLYEQYF	TGTGCCAGCAGCTTATTCCAGGGGCCGACGCTTTACGAGCAGTACTTC
TRBV6-1	TRBD1	TRBJ2-1	NA	CASSDRQGAPNEQFF	TGTGCCAGCAGTGACCGACAGGGGGCGCCTAATGAGCAGTTCTTC
TRBV5-1	TRBD2	TRBJ2-3	few	CASSPGLGTDTQYF	TGCGCCAGCAGCCCCGGACTAGGCACAGATACGCAGTATTTT
TRBV5-1	TRBD1	TRBJ1-1	NA	CASSTRTGANTEAFF	TGCGCCAGCAGCACCCGGACAGGGGCGAACACTGAAGCTTTCTTT
TRBV21-1	NA	TRBJ2-2	NA	CASSKQGRAGGRFANTGELFF	TGTGCCAGCAGCAAACAGGGAAGAGCGGGAGGGAGGTTCGCGAACACCGGGGAGCTGTTTTTT
TRBV5-6	NA	TRBJ1-1	NA	CASSLSMNTEAFF	TGTGCCAGCAGCCTAAGTATGAACACTGAAGCTTTCTTT
TRBV7-2	TRBD2	TRBJ2-1	few	CASSHSRSGGAMEQFF	TGTGCCAGCAGCCACTCGAGAAGCGGGGGGGCTATGGAGCAGTTCTTC